Included here is one TCR beta chain sequence, with context. Time point noted: persistent/refractory GD, antithyroid drugs over 5 years with positive TRAb. RNA extracted from PBMCs served as the sequencing template. Arm-PCR with iRepertoire HTBI primers amplified the CDR3 regions for these TCR beta libraries. In TCRdb, the multiplex PCR reads were re-called with MiXCR into one record per CDR3 protein. This repertoire shows 350,000 to 450,000 distinct CDR3 sequences, around 20% found once; its top ten account for approximately 14%. This entry is derived from a study of regulatory T cells in long-lasting Graves disease. V lost 7 bases and J lost 6; bases outside the gene matches: 10. CDR3 length: 15 residues. Germline loops: CDR1 LGHDT, CDR2 YNNKEL (reference sequence).

The specimen comprised peripheral blood mononuclear cells (PBMCs), sampled when the disease was refractory, from a patient treated with antithyroid drugs. This chain connects TRBV3-1 to TRBJ2-2, with TRBD2 identical over 8 bases. This sequence originates from a female donor with Graves disease. In nucleotides, the CDR3 is TGTGCCAGCAACCCAAGCGGGAGTGGAGCCGGGGAGCTGTTTTTT. It specifies CASNPSGSGAGELFF.